This entry is about one T cell receptor beta chain. The antigen remains unidentified. Researchers tagged individual cDNA molecules with unique molecular identifiers. MiXCR, run by TCRdb on the 5' RACE reads, gives a single entry per CDR3 protein. The table has around 50,000 distinct CDR3 sequences, over 8% seen once. In germline, CDR1 is SGHAT, CDR2 FQNNGV. This CDR3 is built from 15 residues. Trimming took off 1 base at V and 6 bases at J, with 14 bases between the two ends. The data originate from a study of early T cells in non-severe SARS-CoV-2 infection. Overall study context: Sequenced material consisted of bulk RNA (from unsorted whole blood), and chains were unpaired. Study-wide points: VDJdb matches were skewed toward anti-spike CD8 T cell responses.

Sample: whole blood. The gene calls are TRBV11-2 and TRBJ2-3; a possible D gene is TRBD2 (6 bases). This TCR derives from an adult who was a healthcare worker with PCR-confirmed SARS-CoV-2 infection or an uninfected control (not recorded which). CDR3 loop: CASSLAGDSGDTQYF. Written as DNA, the CDR3 is TGTGCCAGCAGCTTAGCTGGGGACTCAGGGGATACGCAGTATTTT.